The clone carrying this T cell receptor beta chain was observed a single time. No antigen is known for it. Clones were read by immunoSEQ multiplex PCR, and TCRdb kept only the in-frame ones, dropping some. The sample holds about 6,700 clones, 70% seen once. The CDR3 spans 15 residues. Between the trimmed V and J ends, which lost 6 bases and 6 bases, there was a span of 18 bases. Per the germline V gene, CDR1 is MNHNY and CDR2 is SVGAGI (reference sequence). The data belong to a study of somatic mutations in cytotoxic T cells in rheumatoid arthritis. About the study: Among the T-cell populations stained with V beta antibodies, some were separated by flow sorting at nearly 100% purity, including V beta1+ cells whose TCRB was sequenced.

Study observations and caveats: Slight TRBV07 underrepresentation in rheumatoid arthritis patients went unadjusted for multiple comparisons. A significant difference in CD8+ T-cell clonality was not found between rheumatoid arthritis patients and age-matched healthy controls.

V and J are TRBV6-6 and TRBJ1-5, with no clear D. Material: CD8+ T cells sorted from blood. The sequence was collected from a man in his forties or fifties in good health. The CDR3 is CASRSTGDFIQPQHF. The CDR3 coding sequence is TGTGCCAGCAGAAGCACCGGGGATTTTATTCAGCCCCAGCATTTT.